What follows describes a single TCR beta chain. Its antigen is as yet unknown. Using a J-beta primer mix together with a sample-barcoded 5' primer, a second PCR was run for roughly 7 to 11 cycles. TCRdb processed the 5' RACE reads anew with MiXCR; each CDR3 protein has one entry. The sample holds fewer than 800,000 distinct CDR3 sequences, 20% to 25% seen once. The sample is drawn from a study of blood T cells in healthy people across ages. General observations from the study: Relative to aged donors, long-lived donors carried more naive CD4+ cells and displayed higher diversity.

These same data were also listed under a study on T cells of mothers and their children.

The clonotype comes from a boy younger than 18 in good health. Sequences were obtained from blood.

The CDR3 here is CATSETGGAGETQYF. The CDR3 region has the DNA TGTGCCACCAGTGAGACAGGGGGCGCGGGGGAGACCCAGTACTTC. The rearrangement joins TRBV24-1 to TRBJ2-5; 10 positions match TRBD1. The CDR3 has 15 residues. Germline CDR1 and CDR2: KGHDR and SFDVKD. Germline trimming cut 4 bases from V and 5 bases from J; bases unmatched to any gene: 6.